The subject of this entry is one T cell receptor beta chain. The sample originates from a study of shared clonotypes between healthy human individuals. Study as a whole: With ages of 18 to 49, the donors were a couple of women and a few men. CD4 naive and memory got three plates each, CD8 naive two, CD8 memory one.

Germline V lookup: CDR1 MNHEY, CDR2 SMNVEV (reference sequence). The CDR3 consists of 14 residues. Only Caucasian adults living in Nashville, Tennessee made up the donor group. At deep level, the assay was performed. Assay used: immunoSEQ multiplex PCR; TCRdb lists only in-frame clones, some missing. The profile shows about 2.4 million clones, approximately 94% of them singletons. The source is a young man in good health. Some clones in this sample may be carry-over from other donors' samples. Source material: naive CD4+ T cells from PBMCs. Subset of the sample: CD45RA+ positively selected. The gene calls are TRBV27 and TRBJ2-5, with a weak D call TRBD1 (5 bases). Near its end, the DNA agrees better with TRBJ2-7, so the J call may be wrong. The CDR3 sequence is CASRTYSDRYEQYF. The CDR3 nucleotides are TGTGCCAGCAGAACATACAGCGACAGATACGAGCAGTACTTC.